Each of the 10 T cell receptor beta chains below was sequenced from the same sample in a study of blood T cell repertoires in COVID-19 (dated by TCRdb to about 2020). The library was built by means of the immunoSEQ multiplex PCR assay. Sourced from immuneACCESS, this table was stored by TCRdb with only in-frame sequences that have V and J called. A share of the clones is absent; for the studies checked, an unresolved V gene accounts for under half, and the remainder has no known explanation. Across this sample there are some 200,000 clones, with approximately 85% seen only once. Roughly 8.2% of the sample belongs to the ten largest clones. The sequencing input was peripheral blood. These receptors all stem from an older woman with acute or convalescent COVID-19.

This chain joins TRBV6-5 and TRBJ1-5; TRBD1 agrees at 7 bases. This CDR3 is 15 amino acids long. Germline V gene data show CDR1 as MNHEY and CDR2 as SVGAGI. V shed 6 bases and J 6 bases; nucleotides not matched to a gene: 11. CDR3 sequence: CASSATTGMGQPQHF. In DNA form, the CDR3 reads TGTGCCAGCAGCGCTACGACAGGGATGGGTCAGCCCCAGCATTTT.

V gene TRBV19 combines with J gene TRBJ1-2; D is ambiguous. The CDR3 runs 14 residues. Trimming took 2 bases from V and 4 from J, leaving 11 bases between them. The germline V gene has CDR1 LNHDA and CDR2 SQIVND (reference sequence). The CDR3 sequence: CASSIPHLAYGYTF. CDR3 sequence (DNA): TGTGCCAGTAGTATACCGCACCTGGCCTATGGCTACACCTTC.

V is TRBV5-1 and J is TRBJ1-1, with D possibly being TRBD1 (5 bases). V lost 1 base, J lost 4 bases, and 11 bases lay in between. Germline CDR1 SGHRS, CDR2 YFSETQ. CDR3 length: 14 amino acids. The CDR3 loop reads CASSLPGIGTEAFF. The CDR3 DNA is TGCGCCAGCAGCTTGCCAGGGATTGGCACTGAAGCTTTCTTT. Using reference TRBV5-1 and TRBJ1-1 for the parts outside the CDR3, the full variable domain is KAGVTQTPRYLIKTRGQQVTLSCSPISGHRSVSWYQQTPGQGLQFLFEYFSETQRNKGNFPGRFSGRQFSNSRSEMNVSTLELGDSALYLCASSLPGIGTEAFFGQGTRLTVV.

The V and J genes are TRBV19 and TRBJ2-1; TRBD2 agrees at 9 bases. The V gene's germline CDR1 is LNHDA and CDR2 SQIVND (reference sequence). The trim removed 3 bases at V and 6 bases at J, leaving 9 bases unmatched. The CDR3 extends over 16 amino acids. The CDR3 sequence is CASSIFGSGSANEQFF. DNA of the CDR3: TGTGCCAGTAGTATTTTTGGTAGCGGGAGCGCCAATGAGCAGTTCTTC.

For the CDR3, the DNA is TGTGCCAGCAGTTACTCAGCGGGAAGGTGGAACAATGAGCAGTTCTTC. Its protein is CASSYSAGRWNNEQFF. J is TRBJ2-1 and V is TRBV6-5; 7 nucleotides agree with TRBD2. Trimming took 0 bases from V and 5 from J; bases not matched to a gene: 7. The CDR3 covers 16 residues. Germline V gene data show CDR1 as MNHEY and CDR2 as SVGAGI.

The chain has TRBV30 and TRBJ1-1, with a weak D call TRBD1 (6 bases). V was clipped by 6 bases and J by 6 bases, with 11 bases between them. The CDR3 is 11 residues long. Germline loops: CDR1 GTSNPN, CDR2 SVGIG (reference sequence). The CDR3 loop is CACNTGSEAFF. CDR3 nucleotide sequence: TGTGCCTGCAACACAGGGTCTGAAGCTTTCTTT.

The rearrangement joins TRBV19 to TRBJ1-2, with 7 bases fitting TRBD1. Losses at the gene ends were 9 bases for V and 4 bases for J; bases not matched to a gene: 11. CDR1 is LNHDA and CDR2 is SQIVND in the germline V gene (reference sequence). CDR3 length equals 14 residues. In DNA form, the CDR3 reads TGTGCCAGCACCACAGGGGTCGTTGGCTATGGCTACACCTTC. Translation gives CASTTGVVGYGYTF.

J is TRBJ1-2 and V is TRBV5-4, with D tentatively TRBD1 (6 bases). This CDR3 comprises 15 residues. Trimming stripped 4 bases from V and 2 bases from J, with 15 bases between. Germline V gene data show CDR1 as SGHNT and CDR2 as YYREEE (reference sequence). The CDR3 sequence: CASSLQGQNNYGYTF. The CDR3 bases are TGTGCCAGCAGCCTGCAAGGACAGAACAACTATGGCTACACCTTC.

This chain joins TRBV27 and TRBJ1-6; TRBD1 might be the D (6 bases). The CDR3 is made up of 14 amino acids. V gave up 3 bases and J gave up 9 bases, with 12 bases separating them. Germline V gene sequence: CDR1 MNHEY, CDR2 SMNVEV (reference sequence). CDR3 DNA sequence: TGTGCCAGCAGTTTGGAGACAGGTGGTTCACCCCTCCACTTT. Translation: CASSLETGGSPLHF.

This rearrangement joins TRBV2 to TRBJ2-2; the D gene is possibly TRBD1 (5 bases). Looked up from germline, CDR1 is SNHLY and CDR2 is FYNNEI. The CDR3 is made up of 13 amino acids. Trimming took 10 bases from V and 1 from J, leaving 10 bases between them. The CDR3 spells CATNRQNTGELFF. The CDR3 region has the DNA TGTGCCACCAACAGGCAGAACACCGGGGAGCTGTTTTTT.